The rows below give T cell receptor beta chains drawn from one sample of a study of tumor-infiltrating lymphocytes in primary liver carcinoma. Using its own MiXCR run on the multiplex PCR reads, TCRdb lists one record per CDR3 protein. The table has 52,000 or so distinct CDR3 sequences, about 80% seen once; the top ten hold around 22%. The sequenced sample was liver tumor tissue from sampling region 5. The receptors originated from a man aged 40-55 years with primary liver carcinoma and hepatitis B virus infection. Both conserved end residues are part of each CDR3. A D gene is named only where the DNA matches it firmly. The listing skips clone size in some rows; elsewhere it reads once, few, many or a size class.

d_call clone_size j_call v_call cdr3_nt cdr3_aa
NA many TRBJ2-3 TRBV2 TGTGCCAGCAGGCCCAATATCGCAGATACGCAGTATTTT CASRPNIADTQYF
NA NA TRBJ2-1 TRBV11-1 TGTGCCAGCAGCCTCCGGGAACTAGCAGGAGTCGGGGAGCAGTTCTTC CASSLRELAGVGEQFF
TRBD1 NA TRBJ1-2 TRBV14 TGTGCCAGCAGCCAACCGGGAGAGGGGGCGCGGTATGGTTACACCTTC CASSQPGEGARYGYTF
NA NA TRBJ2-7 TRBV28 TGTGTCAGCAGTGAGGGCCTAGTCTCCTACGAGCAGTACTTC CVSSEGLVSYEQYF
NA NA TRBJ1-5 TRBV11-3 TGTGCCAGCAGCTTAGATCTGGGGGTAATTCAGCCCCAGCATTTT CASSLDLGVIQPQHF
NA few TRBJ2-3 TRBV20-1 TGCAGTGCTAGCCCTACCTACCGGGACAGCACAGATACGCAGTATTTT CSASPTYRDSTDTQYF
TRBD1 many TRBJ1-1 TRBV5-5 TGTGCCAGCAGCTTGTTCGGGACAGGGGGTACTGAAGCTTTCTTT CASSLFGTGGTEAFF
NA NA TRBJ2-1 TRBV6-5 TGTGCCAGCAGTTACGTGGATGAGCAATCCTTC CASSYVDEQSF
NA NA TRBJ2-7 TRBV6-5 TGTGCCAGCTCCGCAGCGAGACTCTCATACGAGCAGTACTTC CASSAARLSYEQYF
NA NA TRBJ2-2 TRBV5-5 TGTGCCAGCAGCTTGGGCAGAGGGGGTGGGGAGCTGTTTTTT CASSLGRGGGELFF